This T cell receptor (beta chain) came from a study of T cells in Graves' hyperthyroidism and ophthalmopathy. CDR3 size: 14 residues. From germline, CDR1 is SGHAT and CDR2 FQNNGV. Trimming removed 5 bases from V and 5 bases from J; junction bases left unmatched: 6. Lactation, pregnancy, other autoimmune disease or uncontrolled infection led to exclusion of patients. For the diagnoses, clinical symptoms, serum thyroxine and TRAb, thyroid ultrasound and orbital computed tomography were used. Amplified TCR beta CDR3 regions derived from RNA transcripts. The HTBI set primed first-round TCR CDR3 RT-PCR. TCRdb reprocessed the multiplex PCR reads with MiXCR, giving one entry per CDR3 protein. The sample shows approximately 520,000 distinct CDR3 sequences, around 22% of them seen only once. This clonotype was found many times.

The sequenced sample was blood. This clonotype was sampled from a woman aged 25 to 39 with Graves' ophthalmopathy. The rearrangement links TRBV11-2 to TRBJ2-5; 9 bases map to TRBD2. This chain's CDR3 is CASSPTSGGETQYF. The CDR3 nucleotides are TGTGCCAGCAGCCCGACTAGCGGCGGGGAGACCCAGTACTTC.